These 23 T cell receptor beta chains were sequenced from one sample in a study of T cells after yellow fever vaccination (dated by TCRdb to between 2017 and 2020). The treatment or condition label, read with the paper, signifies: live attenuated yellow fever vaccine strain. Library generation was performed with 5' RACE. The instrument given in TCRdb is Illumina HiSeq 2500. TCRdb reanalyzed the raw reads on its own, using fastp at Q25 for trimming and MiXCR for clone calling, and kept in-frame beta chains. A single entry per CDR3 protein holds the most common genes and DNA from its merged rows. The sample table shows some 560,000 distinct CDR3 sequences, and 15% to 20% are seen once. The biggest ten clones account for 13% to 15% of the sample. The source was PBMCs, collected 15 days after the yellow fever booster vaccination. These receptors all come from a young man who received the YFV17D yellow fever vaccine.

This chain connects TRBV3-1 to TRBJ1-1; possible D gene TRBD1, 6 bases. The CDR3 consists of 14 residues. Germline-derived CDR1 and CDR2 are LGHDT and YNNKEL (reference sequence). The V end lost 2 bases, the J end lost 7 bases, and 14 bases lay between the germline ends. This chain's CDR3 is CASSQITGPNEAFF. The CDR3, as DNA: TGTGCCAGCAGCCAAATAACAGGGCCCAATGAAGCTTTCTTT.

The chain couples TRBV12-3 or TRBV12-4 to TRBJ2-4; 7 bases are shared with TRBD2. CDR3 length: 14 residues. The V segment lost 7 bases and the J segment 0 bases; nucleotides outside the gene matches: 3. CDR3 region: CASNIAGAKNIQYF. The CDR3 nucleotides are TGTGCCAGCAATATAGCGGGAGCCAAAAACATTCAGTACTTC.

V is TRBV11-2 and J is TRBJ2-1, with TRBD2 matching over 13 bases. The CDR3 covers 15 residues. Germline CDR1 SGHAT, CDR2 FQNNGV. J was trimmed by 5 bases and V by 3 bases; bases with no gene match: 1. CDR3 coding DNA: TGTGCCAGCAGCTTTACTAGCGGGAGGGACAATGAGCAGTTCTTC. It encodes CASSFTSGRDNEQFF.

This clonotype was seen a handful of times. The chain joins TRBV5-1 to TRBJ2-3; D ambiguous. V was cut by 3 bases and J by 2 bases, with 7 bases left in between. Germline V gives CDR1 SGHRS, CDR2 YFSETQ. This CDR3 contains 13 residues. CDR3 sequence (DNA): TGCGCCAGCAGCTCTCGAAACACAGATACGCAGTATTTT. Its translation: CASSSRNTDTQYF.

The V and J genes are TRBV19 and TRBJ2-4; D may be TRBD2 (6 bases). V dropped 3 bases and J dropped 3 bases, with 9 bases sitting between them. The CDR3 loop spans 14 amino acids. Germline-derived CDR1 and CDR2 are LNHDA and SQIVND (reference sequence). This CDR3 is CASSILDYKNIQYF. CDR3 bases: TGTGCCAGTAGTATCCTGGACTACAAAAACATTCAGTACTTC.

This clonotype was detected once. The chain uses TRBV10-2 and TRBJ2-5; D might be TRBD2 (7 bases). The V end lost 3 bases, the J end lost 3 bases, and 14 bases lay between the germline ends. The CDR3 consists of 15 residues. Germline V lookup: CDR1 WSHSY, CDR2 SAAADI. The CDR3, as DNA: TGCGCCAGCAGTGACGGCAGGGGAGGGGAAGAGACCCAGTACTTC. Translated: CASSDGRGGEETQYF.

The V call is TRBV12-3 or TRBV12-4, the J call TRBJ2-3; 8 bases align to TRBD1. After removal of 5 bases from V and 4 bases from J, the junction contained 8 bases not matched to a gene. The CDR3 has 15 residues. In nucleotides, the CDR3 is TGTGCCAGCAGTCGGGACAGGCTTTATGCAGATACGCAGTATTTT. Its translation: CASSRDRLYADTQYF.

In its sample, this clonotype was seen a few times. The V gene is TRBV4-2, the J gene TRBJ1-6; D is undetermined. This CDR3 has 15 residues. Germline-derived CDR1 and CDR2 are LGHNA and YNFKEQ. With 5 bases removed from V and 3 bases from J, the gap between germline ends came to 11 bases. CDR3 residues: CASSSEGHYNSPLHF. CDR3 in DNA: TGTGCCAGCAGCTCCGAGGGCCACTATAATTCACCCCTCCACTTT.

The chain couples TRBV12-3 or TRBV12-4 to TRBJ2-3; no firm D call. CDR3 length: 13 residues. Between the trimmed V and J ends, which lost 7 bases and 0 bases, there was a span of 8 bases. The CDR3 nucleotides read TGTGCCAGCATACAGAGTAGCACAGATACGCAGTATTTT. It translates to CASIQSSTDTQYF.

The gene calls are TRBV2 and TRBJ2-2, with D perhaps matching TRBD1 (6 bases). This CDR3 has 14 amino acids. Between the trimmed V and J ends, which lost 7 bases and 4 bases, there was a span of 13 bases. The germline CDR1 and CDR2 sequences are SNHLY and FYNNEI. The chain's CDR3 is CASTEGGTTGELFF. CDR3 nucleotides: TGTGCCAGCACCGAAGGGGGTACCACCGGGGAGCTGTTTTTT.

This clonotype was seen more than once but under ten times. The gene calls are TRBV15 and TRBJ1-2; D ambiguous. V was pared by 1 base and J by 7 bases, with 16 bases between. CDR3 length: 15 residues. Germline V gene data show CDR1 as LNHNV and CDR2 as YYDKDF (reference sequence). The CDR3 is CATSRGAEPFGGYTF. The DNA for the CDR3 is TGTGCCACCAGCAGAGGGGCAGAGCCTTTCGGTGGCTACACCTTC.

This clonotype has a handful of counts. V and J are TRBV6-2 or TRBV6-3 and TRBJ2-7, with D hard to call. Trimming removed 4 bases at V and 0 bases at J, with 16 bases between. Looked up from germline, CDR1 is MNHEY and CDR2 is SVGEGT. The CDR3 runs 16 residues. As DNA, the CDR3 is TGTGCCAGCAGTTCTTGGGCGGTTCGCGGCTCCTACGAGCAGTACTTC. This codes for CASSSWAVRGSYEQYF.

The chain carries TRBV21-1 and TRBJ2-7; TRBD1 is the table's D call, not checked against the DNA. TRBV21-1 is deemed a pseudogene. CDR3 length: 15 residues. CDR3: CASSKDVRLTYEQYF. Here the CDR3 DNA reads TGTGCCAGCAGCAAAGATGTCCGACTGACCTACGAGCAGTACTTC.

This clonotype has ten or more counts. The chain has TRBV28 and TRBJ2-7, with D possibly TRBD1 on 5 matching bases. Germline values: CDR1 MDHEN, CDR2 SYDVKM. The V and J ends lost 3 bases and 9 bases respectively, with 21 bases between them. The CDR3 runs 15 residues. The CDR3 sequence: CASSFSGRAPNGQYF. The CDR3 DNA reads TGTGCCAGCAGTTTTTCGGGCAGGGCCCCGAATGGGCAGTACTTC.

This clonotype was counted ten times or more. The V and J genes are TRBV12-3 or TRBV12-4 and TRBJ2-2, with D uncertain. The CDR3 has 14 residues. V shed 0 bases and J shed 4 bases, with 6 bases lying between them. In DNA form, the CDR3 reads TGTGCCAGCAGTTTAGCACAACCCACCGGGGAGCTGTTTTTT. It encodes CASSLAQPTGELFF.

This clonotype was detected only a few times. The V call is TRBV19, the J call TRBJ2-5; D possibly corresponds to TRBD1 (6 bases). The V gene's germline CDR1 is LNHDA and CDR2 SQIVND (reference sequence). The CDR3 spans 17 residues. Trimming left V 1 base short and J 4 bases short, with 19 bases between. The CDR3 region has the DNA TGTGCCAGTAGTATAGTTGTCGGGACACTTCTTCGAGAGACCCAGTACTTC. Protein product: CASSIVVGTLLRETQYF.

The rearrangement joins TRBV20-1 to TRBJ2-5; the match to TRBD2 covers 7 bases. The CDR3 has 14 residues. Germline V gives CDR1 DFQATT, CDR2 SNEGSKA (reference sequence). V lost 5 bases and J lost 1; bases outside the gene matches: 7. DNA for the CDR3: TGCAGTGCTTTTCCGGGACTACTCCAAGAGACCCAGTACTTC. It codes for CSAFPGLLQETQYF.

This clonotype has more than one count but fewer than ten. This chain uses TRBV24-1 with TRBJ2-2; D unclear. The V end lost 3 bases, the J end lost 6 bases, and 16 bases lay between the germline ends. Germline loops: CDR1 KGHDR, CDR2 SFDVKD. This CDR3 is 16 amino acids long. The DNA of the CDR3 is TGTGCCACCAGTGATGGGCCTCCTATCCCTCCCGGGGAGCTGTTTTTT. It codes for CATSDGPPIPPGELFF.

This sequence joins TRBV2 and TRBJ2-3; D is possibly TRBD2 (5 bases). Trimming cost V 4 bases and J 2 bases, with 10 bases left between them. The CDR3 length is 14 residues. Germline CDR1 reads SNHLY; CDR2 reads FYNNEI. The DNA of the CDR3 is TGTGCCAGCAGTGTTGTGGAGGACACAGATACGCAGTATTTT. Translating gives CASSVVEDTDTQYF. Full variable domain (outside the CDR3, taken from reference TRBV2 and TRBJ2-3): EPEVTQTPSHQVTQMGQEVILRCVPISNHLYFYWYRQILGQKVEFLVSFYNNEISEKSEIFDDQFSVERPDGSNFTLKIRSTKLEDSAMYFCASSVVEDTDTQYFGPGTRLTVL.

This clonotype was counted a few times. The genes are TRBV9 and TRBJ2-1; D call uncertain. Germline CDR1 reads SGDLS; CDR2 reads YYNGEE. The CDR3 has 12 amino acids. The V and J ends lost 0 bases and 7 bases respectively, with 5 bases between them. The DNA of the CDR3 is TGTGCCAGCAGCGTAGGCCAGAATGAGCAGTTCTTC. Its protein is CASSVGQNEQFF.

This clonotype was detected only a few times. The CDR3 nucleotides read TGCAGTGCCACAGGTCCCTTCCCAGATACGCAGTATTTT. As protein: CSATGPFPDTQYF. The chain has TRBV20-1 and TRBJ2-3, with a possible D match to TRBD1 (5 bases). CDR1 and CDR2 (germline): DFQATT, SNEGSKA (reference sequence). This CDR3 is 13 amino acids long. The V end lost 6 bases, the J end lost 4 bases, and 14 bases lay between the germline ends.

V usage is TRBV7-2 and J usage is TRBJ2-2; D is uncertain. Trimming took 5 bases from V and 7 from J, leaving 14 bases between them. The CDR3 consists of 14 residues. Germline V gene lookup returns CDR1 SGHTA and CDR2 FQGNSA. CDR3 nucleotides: TGTGCCAGCAGCCGCCTCGGGCGTGACGGGGAGCTGTTTTTT. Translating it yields CASSRLGRDGELFF.

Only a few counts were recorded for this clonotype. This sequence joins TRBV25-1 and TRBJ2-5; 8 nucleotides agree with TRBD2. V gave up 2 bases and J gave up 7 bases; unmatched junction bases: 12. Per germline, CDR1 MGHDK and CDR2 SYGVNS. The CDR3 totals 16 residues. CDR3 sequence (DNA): TGTGCCAGCAGTGAAGTCTCCCGGACTAGCAAGGCGACCCAGTACTTC. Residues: CASSEVSRTSKATQYF.